This is a list of T cell receptor beta chains from one sample in a study of CD8 T cells in Susac syndrome. TCRdb reanalysed the immunoSEQ multiplex PCR reads using MiXCR and keeps one entry per CDR3 protein. The sample comprises some 99,000 distinct CDR3 sequences, just under 95% of which are singletons, and roughly 0.31% rests with the top ten. The sequencing sample was made of CD4+ T cells from PBMCs. The receptors shown here come from a human donor with Susac syndrome. Each CDR3 is given with its conserved first and last residue. The D gene is left open where the match is weak. Clone size appears in some rows only: once, few, many, or a class for an expanded clone.

clone_size: NA; j_call: TRBJ2-7; d_call: NA; v_call: TRBV9; cdr3_nt: TGTGCCAGCAGCGTCGGCAGGGTTGGGTACGAGCAGTACTTC; cdr3_aa: CASSVGRVGYEQYF
clone_size: NA; j_call: TRBJ1-1; d_call: NA; v_call: TRBV30; cdr3_nt: TGTGCCTCGGACCGGGCCGGGGAGATGAACACTGAAGCTTTCTTT; cdr3_aa: CASDRAGEMNTEAFF
clone_size: NA; j_call: TRBJ1-2; d_call: NA; v_call: TRBV7-9; cdr3_nt: TGTGCCAGCAGCCCCCCTTCGGGGATCTTC; cdr3_aa: CASSPPSGIF
clone_size: NA; j_call: TRBJ2-3; d_call: NA; v_call: TRBV11-3; cdr3_nt: TGTGCCAGCAGCCGAGCGGGCACGGGCACAGATACGCAGTATTTT; cdr3_aa: CASSRAGTGTDTQYF
clone_size: NA; j_call: TRBJ2-1; d_call: TRBD2; v_call: TRBV30; cdr3_nt: TGTGCCTGGAGTCGGGAGGGGAGTGAGTTCTTC; cdr3_aa: CAWSREGSEFF
clone_size: NA; j_call: TRBJ2-5; d_call: NA; v_call: TRBV5-4; cdr3_nt: TGTGCCAGCAGCCGCGGGGTCCAAGAGACCCAGTACTTC; cdr3_aa: CASSRGVQETQYF
clone_size: NA; j_call: TRBJ1-4; d_call: TRBD1; v_call: TRBV11-2; cdr3_nt: TGTGCCAGCAGCTTCGACGCAGGGGGCACCGGTGAAAAACTGTTTTTT; cdr3_aa: CASSFDAGGTGEKLFF
clone_size: NA; j_call: TRBJ1-6; d_call: TRBD1; v_call: TRBV27; cdr3_nt: TGTGCCAGCAGTTTTGGACAGGGAGGTTCACCCCTCCACTTT; cdr3_aa: CASSFGQGGSPLHF
clone_size: NA; j_call: TRBJ2-1; d_call: NA; v_call: TRBV20-1; cdr3_nt: TGCAGTGCAGGACAGTTCTCCTCATCCTACAATGAGCAGTTCTTC; cdr3_aa: CSAGQFSSSYNEQFF
clone_size: NA; j_call: TRBJ2-7; d_call: TRBD1; v_call: TRBV20-1; cdr3_nt: TGCAGTGCTGGCGCCACCGGGACAGGGGGCCACGAGCAGTACTTC; cdr3_aa: CSAGATGTGGHEQYF
clone_size: NA; j_call: TRBJ2-7; d_call: NA; v_call: TRBV28; cdr3_nt: TGTGCCAGCAGTGCCCCGGCTAGGGGCGAGCAGTACTTC; cdr3_aa: CASSAPARGEQYF
clone_size: NA; j_call: TRBJ1-1; d_call: NA; v_call: TRBV4-1; cdr3_nt: TGCGCCAGCAGCCAAGAGGGGGAAGCTTTCTTT; cdr3_aa: CASSQEGEAFF
clone_size: NA; j_call: TRBJ2-3; d_call: NA; v_call: TRBV5-1; cdr3_nt: TGCGCCAGCAGCCAAGTTAGAAGGACTCAGACAGATACGCAGTATTTT; cdr3_aa: CASSQVRRTQTDTQYF
clone_size: NA; j_call: TRBJ1-5; d_call: NA; v_call: TRBV11-2; cdr3_nt: TGTGCCAGCAGCTTAGGGATGGGTCAGCCCCAGCATTTT; cdr3_aa: CASSLGMGQPQHF
clone_size: NA; j_call: TRBJ1-2; d_call: NA; v_call: TRBV19; cdr3_nt: TGTGCCAGTACCGAAGGAGGGAGCGGCTACACCTTC; cdr3_aa: CASTEGGSGYTF
clone_size: NA; j_call: TRBJ2-5; d_call: NA; v_call: TRBV29-1; cdr3_nt: TGCAGCGTTGTCGGGCGAATAATAGAGACCCAGTACTTC; cdr3_aa: CSVVGRIIETQYF
clone_size: once; j_call: TRBJ1-6; d_call: TRBD1; v_call: TRBV20-1; cdr3_nt: TGCGCGGGACAGGGGTTAGGGTCACCCCTCCACTTT; cdr3_aa: CAGQGLGSPLHF
clone_size: NA; j_call: TRBJ1-4; d_call: TRBD1; v_call: TRBV7-3; cdr3_nt: TGTGCCAGCAGCCTATTGACAGGGGGCGCCGGAAAACTGTTTTTT; cdr3_aa: CASSLLTGGAGKLFF
clone_size: few; j_call: TRBJ2-7; d_call: TRBD2; v_call: TRBV7-2; cdr3_nt: TGTGCCAGCAGCTTGCGGGGGGCCGCCTACGAGCAGTACTTC; cdr3_aa: CASSLRGAAYEQYF
clone_size: NA; j_call: TRBJ2-1; d_call: TRBD2; v_call: TRBV11-2; cdr3_nt: TGTGCCAGCAGCCCAAGACTAGCGGGGGGGTGGAGCTCCTACAATGAGCAGTTCTTC; cdr3_aa: CASSPRLAGGWSSYNEQFF
clone_size: NA; j_call: TRBJ2-7; d_call: TRBD2; v_call: TRBV2; cdr3_nt: TGTGCCAGCGCAGTGGTAGCGGGGTACGAGCAGTACTTC; cdr3_aa: CASAVVAGYEQYF
clone_size: once; j_call: TRBJ1-6; d_call: NA; v_call: TRBV18; cdr3_nt: TGTGCCAGCTCACCGTCCGGGGAGGACTCACCCCTCCACTTT; cdr3_aa: CASSPSGEDSPLHF
clone_size: few; j_call: TRBJ2-3; d_call: NA; v_call: TRBV7-3; cdr3_nt: TGTGCCAGCAGCTTAGTTAGCGGTTCCACAGATACGCAGTATTTT; cdr3_aa: CASSLVSGSTDTQYF
clone_size: NA; j_call: TRBJ2-7; d_call: NA; v_call: TRBV12-3/TRBV12-4; cdr3_nt: TGTGCCAGCAGCTCCCGGGGTGGGTACTACGAGCAGTACTTC; cdr3_aa: CASSSRGGYYEQYF